These 30 T cell receptor beta chains were all obtained from the same sample, sequenced in a study of blood T cells in healthy people across ages. The second PCR ran about 6 to 12 cycles with a sample-barcoded 5' primer and J-beta primers. TCRdb used MiXCR to reprocess the 5' RACE reads, holding one entry per CDR3 protein. The data show 850,000 or so distinct CDR3 sequences, 25% to 35% seen once. Sequencing used blood. The receptors derive from a woman at least 80 years old in good health.

This clonotype has more than one count but fewer than ten. The CDR3 sequence is CASSRGDSSNEKLFF. CDR3 DNA: TGTGCCAGCAGCCGAGGGGACAGCTCTAATGAAAAACTGTTTTTT. The rearrangement joins TRBV14 to TRBJ1-4; 7 nucleotides line up with TRBD1. From germline, CDR1 is SGHDN and CDR2 FVKESK. V lost 4 bases to trimming and J lost 3 bases; unmatched junction nucleotides: 5. CDR3 size: 15 residues. The variable domain in full, completed from reference TRBV14 and TRBJ1-4, reads EAGVTQFPSHSVIEKGQTVTLRCDPISGHDNLYWYRRVMGKEIKFLLHFVKESKQDESGMPNNRFLAERTGGTYSTLKVQPAELEDSGVYFCASSRGDSSNEKLFFGSGTQLSVL.

This clonotype was seen only a few times. A single base separates this from a much larger clone, so it may be a read error. The chain links TRBV7-2 to TRBJ2-5, with 7 bases matching TRBD2. Germline loops: CDR1 SGHTA, CDR2 FQGNSA. This CDR3 spans 15 amino acids. Unmatched junction bases numbered 8, after V lost 0 bases and J lost 7 bases. The CDR3 region is CASSLAGGSGVTQYF. The CDR3 DNA reads TGTGCCAGCAGCTTAGCGGGGGGGTCGGGGGTGACCCAGTACTTC.

V usage is TRBV12-3 or TRBV12-4 and J usage is TRBJ2-1; perhaps TRBD2 as D (6 bases). This CDR3 has 14 amino acids. The V end was cut by 7 bases, the J end by 1 base, with 11 bases between. For the CDR3, the DNA is TGTGCCAGCAACGCCGGGACTTCCTACAATGAGCAGTTCTTC. Translated: CASNAGTSYNEQFF.

This rearrangement joins TRBV15 to TRBJ2-2; 8 nucleotides line up with TRBD1. V gave up 6 bases and J gave up 7 bases; unmatched junction bases: 4. Per the germline V gene, CDR1 is LNHNV and CDR2 is YYDKDF (reference sequence). The CDR3 is 13 residues long. The CDR3 region is CATRGQAHGELFF. As DNA, the CDR3 is TGTGCCACCAGGGGACAGGCACACGGGGAGCTGTTTTTT.

This clonotype appeared many times. The chain employs TRBV11-2 and TRBJ1-2; D remains ambiguous. The germline V and J ends were trimmed by 2 bases and 2 bases, with 12 bases remaining between them. CDR3 length: 15 amino acids. CDR1 and CDR2 (germline): SGHAT, FQNNGV. The CDR3 DNA is TGTGCCAGCAGCTTATACAGAGCCCAAAACTATGGCTACACCTTC. This codes for CASSLYRAQNYGYTF.

This clonotype has a handful of counts. The chain is built from TRBV7-2 and TRBJ1-4, with D possibly matching TRBD1 (5 bases). Trimming took 4 bases from V and 13 from J, leaving 19 bases between them. The germline gives CDR1 SGHTA, CDR2 FQGNSA. There are 14 residues in the CDR3. CDR3 region: CASSSRGTNEGLFF. The CDR3, as DNA: TGTGCCAGCAGCTCCCGGGGGACCAATGAAGGACTGTTTTTT.

This sequence joins TRBV20-1 and TRBJ2-4, with D perhaps matching TRBD1 (6 bases). The DNA end is more similar to TRBJ2-7, so the J call may be wrong. CDR3 length equals 14 residues. Germline V lookup: CDR1 DFQATT, CDR2 SNEGSKA (reference sequence). The CDR3 DNA is TGCAGTGCTAGCCGGGACAAGGGAATTTACGAGCAGTACTTC. Translating it yields CSASRDKGIYEQYF.

The J gene is TRBJ2-5, the V gene TRBV6-2 or TRBV6-3, with no clear D. Deletions cut 7 bases from V and 2 bases from J, with 11 bases between. Germline V gives CDR1 MNHEY, CDR2 SVGEGT. CDR3 length: 13 residues. Here the CDR3 DNA reads TGTGCCAGCAATTCAGAGATACAAGAGACCCAGTACTTC. Protein: CASNSEIQETQYF.

About this clonotype: A much larger clone differs from this one at a single base, so this may be a read error. The CDR3 does not end in the conserved phenylalanine or tryptophan, so this is likely a read error. This chain links TRBV10-2 with TRBJ1-6; 7 bases are shared with TRBD1. The CDR3 consists of 15 residues. The V gene end was trimmed by 4 bases and the J gene end by 5 bases; junction bases not matched to a gene: 5. The germline gives CDR1 WSHSY, CDR2 SAAADI. The CDR3: CASSGQGFDNSPLHL. The CDR3 DNA follows: TGCGCCAGCAGTGGACAGGGATTTGATAATTCACCCCTCCACTTG.

The chain carries TRBV19 and TRBJ1-2; D possibly corresponds to TRBD1 (6 bases). The CDR3 is 14 residues long. V was cut by 1 base and J by 6 bases, with 12 bases left in between. The V gene's germline CDR1 is LNHDA and CDR2 SQIVND (reference sequence). The DNA of the CDR3 is TGTGCCAGTAGTATAGTACAGGGCTCAGATGGCTACACCTTC. Amino acids: CASSIVQGSDGYTF.

This clonotype was counted a few times. A read error is possible here, since a much larger clone lies one base away. The J gene is TRBJ2-1, the V gene TRBV29-1, with D perhaps TRBD1 (5 bases). The J call may be faulty, since TRBJ2-7 better matches the DNA end. This CDR3 has 13 amino acids. Germline CDR1 is SQVTM and CDR2 is ANQGSEA. The DNA of the CDR3 is TGCAGCGTCCCCTGGGGCTCCTACAATGAGCAGTACTTC. Translation: CSVPWGSYNEQYF.

In this sample, this clonotype turned up many times. V usage is TRBV7-2 and J usage is TRBJ2-5, with 11 nucleotides matching TRBD2. V was clipped by 2 bases and J by 1 base; unmatched bases: 9. This CDR3 comprises 18 residues. Germline V CDR1 and CDR2: SGHTA, FQGNSA. The CDR3 bases are TGTGCCAGCAGCTTAAAAACAACTAGCGGGGGTCTCCAAGAGACCCAGTACTTC. The encoded protein is CASSLKTTSGGLQETQYF.

In the case of this clonotype: Possible read error: a much larger clone is one base away. The chain employs TRBV7-2 and TRBJ1-2; 10 bases line up with TRBD1. J was trimmed by 8 bases and V by 2 bases; bases with no gene match: 11. The CDR3 extends over 16 amino acids. The germline gives CDR1 SGHTA, CDR2 FQGNSA. The CDR3 protein is CASSLTSGQGGFGYTF. The DNA for the CDR3 is TGTGCCAGCAGCTTAACTAGTGGACAGGGGGGATTCGGCTACACCTTC.

Ten or more counts support this clonotype. V usage is TRBV20-1 and J usage is TRBJ1-5; D is possibly TRBD1 (6 bases). Germline V lookup: CDR1 DFQATT, CDR2 SNEGSKA (reference sequence). Trimming cost V 0 bases and J 2 bases, with 14 bases left between them. The CDR3 sequence is 16 residues long. The CDR3 protein is CSARDQGTIGNQPQHF. The CDR3 DNA reads as TGCAGTGCTAGAGATCAAGGGACAATCGGCAATCAGCCCCAGCATTTT.

This clonotype was seen repeatedly, ten times or more. The chain combines TRBV20-1 with TRBJ1-2, with a tentative D call TRBD1 (6 bases). This CDR3 region has 16 residues. The V end was cut by 2 bases, the J end by 3 bases, with 19 bases between. In germline, CDR1 is DFQATT, CDR2 SNEGSKA (reference sequence). The CDR3 bases are TGCAGTGCTAGACTAACTTCCAGGGGCAGGGACTATGGCTACACCTTC. Protein sequence: CSARLTSRGRDYGYTF.

This clonotype was recorded at least ten times. V is TRBV6-5 and J is TRBJ2-1; D is unclear. Deletions cut 2 bases from V and 1 base from J, with 12 bases between. Germline loops: CDR1 MNHEY, CDR2 SVGAGI. The CDR3 has 16 amino acids. CDR3 loop: CASSYSPSGSYNEQFF. The CDR3 coding sequence is TGTGCCAGCAGTTACAGTCCCAGTGGATCCTACAATGAGCAGTTCTTC.

The V call is TRBV30, the J call TRBJ1-2; TRBD1 might be the D (5 bases). CDR1 is GTSNPN and CDR2 is SVGIG in the germline V gene (reference sequence). This CDR3 contains 13 residues. The ends were cut back, 5 bases at V and 1 base at J, with 11 bases in the middle. CDR3 sequence reads: CAWEDRLNYGYTF. The CDR3 DNA reads as TGTGCCTGGGAAGACAGACTTAACTATGGCTACACCTTC.

Points on this clonotype: Being one base from a much bigger clone, this may be a read error. The CDR3 here is CASRLQGANYNEQYF. DNA of the CDR3: TGTGCCAGCAGGCTCCAGGGGGCGAACTACAATGAGCAGTACTTC. The rearrangement links TRBV6-1 to TRBJ2-1; TRBD1 matches at 8 bases. The DNA end favors TRBJ2-7, so the J call may be wrong. Germline CDR1 is MNHNS and CDR2 is SASEGT. The CDR3 length is 15 residues.

The sample holds a few counts of this clonotype. Germline and junction disagree at one end, which may indicate a read error. This chain links TRBV7-8 with TRBJ2-1; 8 bases align to TRBD2. CDR1 is SGHVS and CDR2 is FQNEAQ in the germline V gene. The CDR3 is made up of 16 amino acids. CDR3 bases: TGTGCCAGCAGCCGCCCTGCGACTAGCGTATACAGTGAGCAGTTCTTC. The encoded protein is CASSRPATSVYSEQFF.

This chain links TRBV11-2 with TRBJ2-1; TRBD2 aligns across 14 bases. V lost 4 bases and J lost 8; bases outside the gene matches: 7. Germline lookup yields CDR1 SGHAT and CDR2 FQNNGV. The CDR3 contains 16 residues. CDR3: CASSSLTSGREYEQFF. The DNA for the CDR3 is TGTGCCAGCAGCTCTCTGACTAGCGGGAGGGAGTATGAGCAGTTCTTC.

This chain connects TRBV6-1 to TRBJ1-3; 8 bases fit TRBD1. There are 19 residues in the CDR3. Germline lookup yields CDR1 MNHNS and CDR2 SASEGT. V gave up 6 bases and J gave up 3 bases; unmatched junction bases: 19. The CDR3 nucleotides are TGTGCCAGCAGCCGACTATACCCCAGTCGGACAGGGTTTGGAAACACCATATATTTT. Protein: CASSRLYPSRTGFGNTIYF.

Many counts were recorded for this clonotype. The gene calls are TRBV7-2 and TRBJ2-3, with D maybe TRBD1 (6 bases). Germline-derived CDR1 and CDR2 are SGHTA and FQGNSA. This CDR3 is 16 amino acids long. V shed 1 base and J shed 0 bases, with 11 bases lying between them. The CDR3 spells CASSLGGTTSTDTQYF. The CDR3 nucleotides are TGTGCCAGCAGCTTAGGGGGGACAACTAGCACAGATACGCAGTATTTT.

The chain has TRBV28 and TRBJ2-7; TRBD1 might be the D (5 bases). There are 15 residues in the CDR3. V was shortened by 5 bases and J by 2 bases, with 16 bases between the two germline ends. CDR1 is MDHEN, CDR2 SYDVKM, per germline. The CDR3 nucleotides are TGTGCCAGCAGTGATTCGACAGCCTCCCCCTACGAGCAGTACTTC. Its translation is CASSDSTASPYEQYF.

The chain uses TRBV20-1 and TRBJ1-1; D remains unclear. Between the trimmed V and J ends, which lost 8 bases and 1 base, there was a span of 11 bases. CDR1 DFQATT and CDR2 SNEGSKA come from the germline V gene (reference sequence). The CDR3 sequence is 12 residues long. CDR3: CSPGNRNTEAFF. In nucleotides, the CDR3 is TGCAGTCCAGGAAACAGGAACACTGAAGCTTTCTTT.

This chain uses TRBV20-1 with TRBJ2-7; 8 bases are shared with TRBD2. V trimming: 3 bases; J trimming: 7 bases; junction bases outside the gene matches: 11. Germline lookup yields CDR1 DFQATT and CDR2 SNEGSKA (reference sequence). The CDR3 has 14 residues. CDR3 coding DNA: TGCAGTGCTAGTGATGCGGGAGGCCTGAGGGAGCAGTACTTC. It is translated as CSASDAGGLREQYF.

This clonotype was counted between two and nine times. This sequence joins TRBV15 and TRBJ2-2; D is possibly TRBD2 (5 bases). The CDR3 consists of 14 residues. V was cut by 8 bases and J by 2 bases, with 12 bases left in between. Germline V lookup: CDR1 LNHNV, CDR2 YYDKDF (reference sequence). CDR3 in DNA: TGTGCCACCTCCAGACGGGGAAACACCGGGGAGCTGTTTTTT. This codes for CATSRRGNTGELFF.

The V and J genes are TRBV25-1 and TRBJ2-5; 7 nucleotides align to TRBD1. In germline, CDR1 is MGHDK, CDR2 SYGVNS. There are 18 residues in the CDR3. With 5 bases clipped from V and 3 bases from J, the junction kept 18 bases outside the gene matches. CDR3 sequence: CASSPTWSSGRGKETQYF. Written as DNA, the CDR3 is TGTGCCAGCAGTCCCACTTGGAGCTCCGGCAGGGGGAAAGAGACCCAGTACTTC.

In this sample, this clonotype turned up a few times. This may come from a read error, since a much larger clone is one base off. This chain links TRBV28 with TRBJ2-5; 10 bases align to TRBD1. The CDR3 runs 14 residues. J lost 6 bases, V lost 2 bases, and 3 bases had no gene match. Germline CDR1 is MDHEN and CDR2 is SYDVKM. This CDR3 reads CASSLTDRGKTQYF. The CDR3 coding sequence is TGTGCCAGCAGTTTAACGGACAGGGGGAAGACCCAGTACTTC.

This clonotype has a count of ten or more. The gene calls are TRBV7-2 and TRBJ1-1; a possible D gene is TRBD1 (5 bases). The CDR3 sequence is 15 residues long. Trimming took off 5 bases at V and 1 base at J, with 14 bases between the two ends. The germline gives CDR1 SGHTA, CDR2 FQGNSA. CDR3 nucleotide sequence: TGTGCCAGCAGCCCTAACAGGTGGGGGAACACTGAAGCTTTCTTT. Translating gives CASSPNRWGNTEAFF.

The chain employs TRBV27 and TRBJ1-6; D perhaps matches TRBD1 (5 bases). With 2 bases removed from V and 9 bases from J, the gap between germline ends came to 17 bases. CDR3 length: 16 amino acids. Germline values: CDR1 MNHEY, CDR2 SMNVEV (reference sequence). CDR3 in amino acids: CASSLVGARSSSPLHF. CDR3 sequence (DNA): TGTGCCAGCAGTTTAGTAGGGGCGCGGAGTAGTTCACCCCTCCACTTT.